This T cell receptor (beta chain) was captured in a study of radiation and T cells in renal cell carcinoma. Between the trimmed V and J ends, which lost 2 bases and 1 base, there was a span of 8 bases. Germline V gene sequence: CDR1 MNHEY, CDR2 SVGAGI. The CDR3 consists of 14 residues. Using immunoSEQ multiplex PCR, the repertoire was profiled, and TCRdb retains in-frame clones only, with some absent. This sample has roughly 130,000 clones, with 70% to 90% found just once. Of note for this clone: What it binds is not known.

Time point described: baseline pretreatment blood. Noted treatment: 15 Gy SBRT to primary tumor, nephrectomy 4 weeks later. This renal cell carcinoma was of the clear cell type. Study observations and caveats: In blood, top tumor clones expanded by 2 weeks, shrinking by 4. Without pretreatment biopsies, baseline tumor clonotype presence was undetermined.

This receptor was taken from a woman in her 50s with renal cell carcinoma. Sequencing used blood, obtained from a patient whose treatment included radiotherapy and nephrectomy. The rearrangement uses TRBV6-5 and TRBJ1-2; D is undetermined. The CDR3 sequence: CASSYDRNNYGYTF. CDR3 nucleotides: TGTGCCAGCAGTTACGACCGAAATAACTATGGCTACACCTTC.